The 21 T cell receptor beta chains below were found in one sample sequenced in a study of T-cell reconstitution after alpha-beta-depleted transplantation in children. Unique molecular identifiers were built into the TCRbeta library. TCRdb re-analysed the PCR reads in MiXCR, keeping a single row per CDR3 protein. Here the sample spans about 600,000 distinct CDR3 sequences, 8% to 11% being singletons. This sample comprised PBMCs from the stem cell graft donor, obtained from the stem cell graft. These TCRs come from a human donor who donated a stem cell graft to a child with acute myeloid leukemia.

This clonotype was observed many times. The genes are TRBV27 and TRBJ2-1; TRBD2 agrees at 13 bases. The CDR3 is made up of 17 amino acids. V shed 3 bases, J shed 6 bases, and the junction held 8 bases outside the gene matches. Germline V gene sequence: CDR1 MNHEY, CDR2 SMNVEV (reference sequence). The CDR3 reads CASSFPWTSGRTNEQFF. DNA for the CDR3: TGTGCCAGCAGTTTCCCTTGGACTAGCGGGAGAACCAATGAGCAGTTCTTC.

This rearrangement joins TRBV5-1 to TRBJ2-1; D perhaps matches TRBD2 (5 bases). The CDR3 length is 17 residues. CDR1 SGHRS and CDR2 YFSETQ come from the germline V gene. V lost 0 bases and J 0 bases, leaving 13 bases between the germline ends. As DNA, the CDR3 is TGCGCCAGCAGCTTGGGAGTGGGCGGAGGCTCCTACAATGAGCAGTTCTTC. Encoded protein: CASSLGVGGGSYNEQFF.

This clonotype was observed a few times. The V call is TRBV7-1, the J call TRBJ2-1; D gene uncertain. TRBV7-1 is given ORF status, its function remaining uncertain. V was trimmed by 5 bases and J by 2 bases, leaving 16 bases between them. The length of the CDR3 is 16 residues. CDR3 sequence reads: CASSPISPATYNEQFF. CDR3 DNA sequence: TGTGCCAGCAGCCCCATTTCACCAGCGACCTACAATGAGCAGTTCTTC.

This clonotype was counted ten times or more. The V gene is TRBV11-2, the J gene TRBJ2-1; no firm D call. Trimming took off 3 bases at V and 5 bases at J, with 20 bases between the two ends. Germline lookup yields CDR1 SGHAT and CDR2 FQNNGV. This CDR3 has 17 amino acids. The CDR3 region is CASSFDPSVFGNNEQFF. CDR3 nucleotide sequence: TGTGCCAGCAGCTTCGACCCCTCCGTTTTCGGAAACAATGAGCAGTTCTTC.

This clonotype was detected many times. The V call is TRBV25-1, the J call TRBJ2-7; TRBD2 aligns across 8 bases. V dropped 4 bases and J dropped 1; count of bases not matched to a gene: 12. Germline CDR1 and CDR2: MGHDK and SYGVNS. This CDR3 spans 17 amino acids. CDR3 protein: CASSGRRQAGESYEQYF. CDR3 coding DNA: TGTGCCAGCAGTGGCCGACGCCAAGCGGGAGAGTCCTACGAGCAGTACTTC.

At least ten counts were recorded for this clonotype. The chain carries TRBV29-1 and TRBJ2-5; no definite D call. CDR3 length equals 12 residues. Germline V lookup: CDR1 SQVTM, CDR2 ANQGSEA. CDR3 protein: CSHRQLQETQYF. CDR3 DNA: TGCTCACATCGGCAGCTTCAAGAGACCCAGTACTTC.

The V gene is TRBV29-1, the J gene TRBJ2-7, with a weak D call TRBD2 (5 bases). Germline V CDR1 and CDR2: SQVTM, ANQGSEA. The CDR3 is 14 amino acids. V was clipped by 6 bases and J by 2 bases, with 17 bases between them. The CDR3 region is CSVARRTPTYEQYF. The CDR3 DNA sequence: TGCAGCGTCGCCAGGCGGACTCCGACCTACGAGCAGTACTTC.

In its sample, this clonotype was seen a few times. The chain carries TRBV20-1 and TRBJ1-1; D is possibly TRBD1 (6 bases). CDR3 size: 15 residues. The V gene lost 5 bases and the J gene lost 4 bases, with 20 bases spanning the gap. CDR1 DFQATT and CDR2 SNEGSKA come from the germline V gene (reference sequence). The DNA for the CDR3 is TGCAGTGCTCCTCCCTTGGGGGGGCCCCTCACTGAAGCTTTCTTT. It encodes CSAPPLGGPLTEAFF.

The chain is built from TRBV7-2 and TRBJ2-7, with D unclear. Between the trimmed V and J ends, which lost 1 base and 3 bases, there was a span of 10 bases. The CDR3 contains 14 residues. Per the germline V gene, CDR1 is SGHTA and CDR2 is FQGNSA. This CDR3 reads CASSLVTPRYEQYF. The CDR3 region has the DNA TGTGCCAGCAGCTTAGTAACTCCGCGCTACGAGCAGTACTTC.

The CDR3 reads CASSPLRDVAKNIQYF. The CDR3 DNA is TGTGCCAGCAGTCCCCTGAGGGACGTAGCCAAAAACATTCAGTACTTC. The V gene is TRBV6-5, the J gene TRBJ2-4, with D perhaps given as TRBD1 or TRBD2 (5 bases each). The CDR3 sequence is 16 residues long. V was cut by 5 bases and J by 0 bases, with 14 bases left in between. Germline assignment: CDR1 MNHEY and CDR2 SVGAGI.

This clonotype has more than one count but fewer than ten. The chain links TRBV6-1 to TRBJ2-2; TRBD2 aligns across 12 bases. CDR3 size: 15 residues. Looked up from germline, CDR1 is MNHNS and CDR2 is SASEGT. V trimming: 6 bases; J trimming: 6 bases; junction bases outside the gene matches: 5. The CDR3 region has the DNA TGTGCCAGCAGCCCTAGCGGGAGGGCCCCCGGGGAGCTGTTTTTT. It yields the protein CASSPSGRAPGELFF.

This clonotype was recorded a few times. This chain joins TRBV14 and TRBJ2-3; 7 bases are shared with TRBD2. This CDR3 is 13 amino acids long. The junction had 3 bases not matched to a gene; V was cut back by 1 base and J by 8 bases. Germline lookup yields CDR1 SGHDN and CDR2 FVKESK. The CDR3, as DNA: TGTGCCAGCAGCCAAGTGCGCGGGGGTACGCAGTATTTT. It specifies CASSQVRGGTQYF.

The rearrangement links TRBV12-3 or TRBV12-4 to TRBJ2-3, with D perhaps matching TRBD2 (7 bases). The V end lost 11 bases, the J end lost 1 base, and 28 bases lay between the germline ends. This CDR3 contains 18 residues. The CDR3 DNA reads as TGTGCCCTCAGTTTATCTCGGTCGGGGGGCTGGCGCACAGATACGCAGTATTTT. Translating gives CALSLSRSGGWRTDTQYF.

This clonotype came up many times. The chain recombines TRBV6-2 or TRBV6-3 with TRBJ1-5, with D hard to call. This CDR3 contains 13 residues. V was trimmed by 5 bases and J by 4 bases, leaving 9 bases between them. Germline V gene sequence: CDR1 MNHEY, CDR2 SVGEGT. This CDR3 is CASSPQRNQPQHF. Written as DNA, the CDR3 is TGTGCCAGCAGTCCCCAGAGGAATCAGCCCCAGCATTTT.

This clonotype was seen repeatedly, ten times or more. The rearrangement joins TRBV30 to TRBJ2-4, with a weak D call TRBD2 (7 bases). V was clipped by 0 bases and J by 8 bases, with 14 bases between them. The germline gives CDR1 GTSNPN, CDR2 SVGIG (reference sequence). There are 14 residues in the CDR3. The CDR3 region is CAWSVGGAGDIQYF. Written as DNA, the CDR3 is TGTGCCTGGAGTGTTGGGGGGGCAGGGGACATTCAGTACTTC.

The chain carries TRBV10-3 and TRBJ2-7; 9 bases are shared with TRBD1. V lost 8 bases, J lost 4 bases, and 9 bases stayed unmatched. Germline V CDR1 and CDR2: ENHRY, SYGVKD. The CDR3 has 14 residues. The CDR3 sequence: CAIRLTGGRYEQYF. The CDR3 DNA reads TGTGCCATCCGACTTACAGGGGGCAGGTACGAGCAGTACTTC.

This clonotype was seen more than once but under ten times. This rearrangement joins TRBV7-2 to TRBJ2-7; D is ambiguous. This CDR3 region has 12 residues. Trimming removed 5 bases from V and 7 bases from J, with 12 bases in between. Germline V gene lookup returns CDR1 SGHTA and CDR2 FQGNSA. The CDR3 loop is CASSPFSMEQYF. As DNA, the CDR3 is TGTGCCAGCAGCCCCTTTTCCATGGAGCAGTACTTC. Looking up the rest from reference TRBV7-2 and TRBJ2-7 gives the full variable domain: GAGVSQSPSNKVTEKGKDVELRCDPISGHTALYWYRQSLGQGLEFLIYFQGNSAPDKSGLPSDRFSAERTGGSVSTLTIQRTQQEDSAVYLCASSPFSMEQYFGPGTRLTVT.

The V and J genes are TRBV6-2 or TRBV6-3 and TRBJ2-6; maybe TRBD2 (5 bases). The germline V gene has CDR1 MNHEY and CDR2 SVGEGT. Trimming took off 6 bases at V and 4 bases at J, with 16 bases between the two ends. This CDR3 has 16 residues. The DNA for the CDR3 is TGTGCCAGCAGCCCCCATTCGGGGATCGGGGCCAACGTCCTGACTTTC. This gives the protein CASSPHSGIGANVLTF.

The CDR3 DNA follows: TGTGCCAGCAGGGGGTTGCAGGGGAGCAATCAGCCCCAGCATTTT. It is translated as CASRGLQGSNQPQHF. This chain joins TRBV6-1 and TRBJ1-5, with D perhaps matching TRBD1 (6 bases). Trimming removed 6 bases at V and 1 base at J, with 13 bases between. Looked up from germline, CDR1 is MNHNS and CDR2 is SASEGT. The CDR3 is made up of 15 amino acids.

There are a few counts of this clonotype. The chain carries TRBV20-1 and TRBJ2-7, with unresolved D. Germline assignment: CDR1 DFQATT and CDR2 SNEGSKA (reference sequence). The V end was cut by 2 bases, the J end by 5 bases, with 19 bases between. The CDR3 is 15 amino acids. The CDR3 reads CSARPHAKSADEQYF. As DNA, the CDR3 is TGCAGTGCTAGACCCCACGCGAAAAGCGCGGACGAGCAGTACTTC.

This clonotype was counted a few times. V usage is TRBV27 and J usage is TRBJ2-5, with 8 bases aligning to TRBD1. CDR1 and CDR2 from the germline V gene are MNHEY and SMNVEV (reference sequence). V gave up 6 bases and J gave up 5 bases; unmatched junction bases: 14. This CDR3 has 16 residues. Written as DNA, the CDR3 is TGTGCCAGCAGCGTACTACGTACGGACAGGGTTGAGACCCAGTACTTC. It is translated as CASSVLRTDRVETQYF.